The rows below give T cell receptor beta chains drawn from one sample of a study of blood T cells in healthy people across ages. TCRdb recomputed calls from the 5' RACE reads with MiXCR, one row per CDR3 protein. The sample carries 900,000 to 950,000 distinct CDR3 sequences, 29% recorded once. This sample also belongs to another study, concerning T cells of mothers and their children.

Sequences were obtained from blood. These receptors all stem from a woman aged 35 to 49 in good health. CDR3s include the opening cysteine and the closing phenylalanine or tryptophan. The order of the fields is D gene, V gene, clone size, J gene, CDR3 protein, CDR3 DNA. A D gene is named only where the DNA matches it firmly. Clone size is given for some rows only: seen once, a few or many times, or a class if the clone is expanded.

D: TRBD1; V: TRBV5-1; size: many; J: TRBJ1-1; CDR3: CASSPGQESNTEAFF; DNA: TGCGCCAGCAGCCCGGGACAGGAGTCGAACACTGAAGCTTTCTTT
D: .; V: TRBV4-1; size: .; J: TRBJ2-1; CDR3: CTSSQVRRRPNNEQFF; DNA: TGCACCAGCAGCCAAGTAAGGCGGCGTCCAAACAATGAGCAGTTCTTC
D: .; V: TRBV19; size: few; J: TRBJ1-1; CDR3: CASSIGGWGNTRRGTEAFF; DNA: TGTGCCAGTAGTATAGGAGGTTGGGGGAACACACGGCGGGGTACTGAAGCTTTCTTT
D: .; V: TRBV29-1; size: many; J: TRBJ1-2; CDR3: CSVGRADLIREGYTF; DNA: TGCAGCGTTGGCCGGGCCGATTTGATTCGAGAGGGCTACACCTTC
D: TRBD2; V: TRBV7-2; size: few; J: TRBJ2-7; CDR3: CASSPRSGGRPEQYF; DNA: TGTGCCAGCAGCCCGCGGAGCGGGGGGCGGCCGGAGCAGTACTTC
D: .; V: TRBV7-2; size: many; J: TRBJ2-3; CDR3: CASSTQGGDTQYF; DNA: TGTGCCAGCAGCACCCAGGGGGGAGATACGCAGTATTTT
D: .; V: TRBV10-3; size: many; J: TRBJ2-3; CDR3: CAIAAGTDTQYF; DNA: TGTGCCATCGCAGCTGGCACAGATACGCAGTATTTT
D: TRBD2; V: TRBV4-2; size: many; J: TRBJ2-7; CDR3: CASSQAGLGSYEQYF; DNA: TGTGCCAGCAGCCAAGCCGGACTAGGCTCCTACGAGCAGTACTTC
D: .; V: TRBV29-1; size: few; J: TRBJ1-2; CDR3: CSAAGDGYTF; DNA: TGCAGCGCGGCGGGAGATGGCTACACCTTC
D: .; V: TRBV7-3; size: few; J: TRBJ2-1; CDR3: CASSSGPSSYNEQFF; DNA: TGTGCCAGCAGCTCGGGACCAAGCTCCTACAATGAGCAGTTCTTC
D: TRBD1; V: TRBV29-1; size: .; J: TRBJ2-1; CDR3: CSVSGTGGWDEQFF; DNA: TGCAGCGTTTCCGGGACAGGGGGATGGGATGAGCAGTTCTTC
D: .; V: TRBV18; size: .; J: TRBJ2-7; CDR3: CASSPIRTYEQYF; DNA: TGTGCCAGCTCACCGATTCGAACTTACGAGCAGTACTTC
D: .; V: TRBV5-1; size: .; J: TRBJ2-2; CDR3: CASSFFDFPTGELFF; DNA: TGCGCCAGCAGCTTTTTCGACTTCCCCACCGGGGAGCTGTTTTTT
D: .; V: TRBV6-6; size: .; J: TRBJ2-7; CDR3: CASSYQTASYEQYF; DNA: TGTGCCAGCAGTTACCAAACAGCAAGCTACGAGCAGTACTTC
D: .; V: TRBV28; size: many; J: TRBJ2-7; CDR3: CASSFLGDAGEQYF; DNA: TGTGCCAGCAGTTTTTTGGGGGATGCGGGTGAGCAGTACTTC
D: .; V: TRBV7-2; size: many; J: TRBJ2-1; CDR3: CASSPHRISYNEQFF; DNA: TGTGCCAGCAGCCCTCACCGGATCTCCTACAATGAGCAGTTCTTC
D: .; V: TRBV7-2; size: many; J: TRBJ2-7; CDR3: CASSTGRRGAPYEQYF; DNA: TGTGCCAGCAGCACCGGGAGGAGGGGGGCCCCCTACGAGCAGTACTTC
D: .; V: TRBV19; size: .; J: TRBJ2-1; CDR3: CASSGGLRQQFF; DNA: TGTGCCAGTAGTGGGGGTTTGAGGCAGCAGTTCTTC
D: .; V: TRBV19; size: .; J: TRBJ2-5; CDR3: CASSGLGLQETQYF; DNA: TGTGCCAGTAGTGGGCTGGGCCTACAAGAGACCCAGTACTTC
D: TRBD1; V: TRBV20-1; size: .; J: TRBJ2-7; CDR3: CSASPRDRVPEQYF; DNA: TGCAGTGCTAGCCCCCGGGACAGGGTACCCGAGCAGTACTTC